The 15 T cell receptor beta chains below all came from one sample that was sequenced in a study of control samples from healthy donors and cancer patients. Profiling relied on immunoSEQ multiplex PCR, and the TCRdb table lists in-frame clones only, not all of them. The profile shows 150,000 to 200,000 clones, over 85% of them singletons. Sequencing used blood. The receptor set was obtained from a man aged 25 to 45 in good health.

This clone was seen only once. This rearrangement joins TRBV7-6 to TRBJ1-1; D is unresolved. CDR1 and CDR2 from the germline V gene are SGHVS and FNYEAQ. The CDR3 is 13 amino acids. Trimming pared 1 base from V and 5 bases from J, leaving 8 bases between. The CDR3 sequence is CASSLGVWTEAFF. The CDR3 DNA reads TGTGCCAGCAGCTTAGGGGTCTGGACTGAAGCTTTCTTT.

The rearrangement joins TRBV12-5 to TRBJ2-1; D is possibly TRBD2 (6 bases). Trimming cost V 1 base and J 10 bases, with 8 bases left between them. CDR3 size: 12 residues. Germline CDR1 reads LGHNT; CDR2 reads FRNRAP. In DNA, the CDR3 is TGTGCTAGTGGTTTGGGGAGGGAAGAGCAGTTCTTC. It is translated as CASGLGREEQFF.

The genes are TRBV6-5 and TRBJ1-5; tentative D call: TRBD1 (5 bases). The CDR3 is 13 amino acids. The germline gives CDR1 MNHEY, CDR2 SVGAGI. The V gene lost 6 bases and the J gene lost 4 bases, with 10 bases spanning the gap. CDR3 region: CASRPRENQPQHF. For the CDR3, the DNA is TGTGCCAGCAGGCCCAGGGAGAATCAGCCCCAGCATTTT.

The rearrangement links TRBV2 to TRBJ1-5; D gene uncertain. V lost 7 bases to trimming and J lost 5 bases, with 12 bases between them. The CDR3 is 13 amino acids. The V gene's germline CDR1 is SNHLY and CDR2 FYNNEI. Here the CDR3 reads CASNIRDDQPQHF. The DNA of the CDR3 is TGTGCCAGCAATATCAGAGACGATCAGCCCCAGCATTTT.

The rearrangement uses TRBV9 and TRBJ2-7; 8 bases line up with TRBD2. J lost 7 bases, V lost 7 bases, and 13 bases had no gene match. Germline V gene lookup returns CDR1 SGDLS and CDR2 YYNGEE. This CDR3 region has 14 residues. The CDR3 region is CASAPGSGGWEQYF. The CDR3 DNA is TGTGCCAGCGCCCCTGGAAGCGGGGGATGGGAGCAGTACTTC.

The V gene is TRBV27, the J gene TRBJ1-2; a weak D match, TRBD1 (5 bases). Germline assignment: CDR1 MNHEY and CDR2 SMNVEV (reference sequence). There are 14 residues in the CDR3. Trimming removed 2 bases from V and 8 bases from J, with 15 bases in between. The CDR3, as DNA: TGTGCCAGCAGTTTAAGTGGGACGATGGTCGGCTACACCTTC. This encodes CASSLSGTMVGYTF.

Written as DNA, the CDR3 is TGTGCCAGTAGTATAGGACAGACAGACTATGGCTACACCTTC. Amino acids: CASSIGQTDYGYTF. V and J are TRBV19 and TRBJ1-2; perhaps TRBD1 as D (5 bases). CDR1 and CDR2 (germline): LNHDA, SQIVND (reference sequence). CDR3 length: 14 residues. V gave up 1 base and J gave up 3 bases, with 9 bases separating them. Based on the CDR3 plus reference TRBV19 and TRBJ1-2, the full variable domain is DGGITQSPKYLFRKEGQNVTLSCEQNLNHDAMYWYRQDPGQGLRLIYYSQIVNDFQKGDIAEGYSVSREKKESFPLTVTSAQKNPTAFYLCASSIGQTDYGYTFGSGTRLTVV.

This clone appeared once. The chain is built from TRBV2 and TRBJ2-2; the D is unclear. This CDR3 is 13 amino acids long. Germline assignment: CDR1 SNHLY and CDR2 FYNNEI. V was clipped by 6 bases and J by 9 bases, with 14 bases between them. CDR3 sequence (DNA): TGTGCCAGCAGCGTATTAGGATTTAGGGAGCTGTTTTTT. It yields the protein CASSVLGFRELFF.

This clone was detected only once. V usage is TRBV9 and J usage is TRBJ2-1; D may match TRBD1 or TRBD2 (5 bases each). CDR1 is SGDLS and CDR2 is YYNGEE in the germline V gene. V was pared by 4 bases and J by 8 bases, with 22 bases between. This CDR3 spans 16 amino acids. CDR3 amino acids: CASSPDSGRTWDEQFF. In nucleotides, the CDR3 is TGTGCCAGCAGCCCCGATTCGGGACGGACTTGGGATGAGCAGTTCTTC. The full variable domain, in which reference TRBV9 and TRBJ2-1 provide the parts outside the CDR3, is DSGVTQTPKHLITATGQRVTLRCSPRSGDLSVYWYQQSLDQGLQFLIQYYNGEERAKGNILERFSAQQFPDLHSELNLSSLELGDSALYFCASSPDSGRTWDEQFFGPGTRLTVL.

The CDR3 loop is CARPPGRHLGYEQFF. In nucleotides, the CDR3 is TGCGCCCGACCCCCGGGGCGCCATTTGGGGTATGAGCAGTTCTTC. This chain joins TRBV5-1 and TRBJ2-1; D might be TRBD1 or TRBD2, each matching 5 bases. The length of the CDR3 is 15 residues. CDR1 is SGHRS, CDR2 YFSETQ, per germline. The V gene lost 10 bases and the J gene lost 8 bases, with 25 bases spanning the gap. Filled out from reference TRBV5-1 and TRBJ2-1, the complete variable domain reads KAGVTQTPRYLIKTRGQQVTLSCSPISGHRSVSWYQQTPGQGLQFLFEYFSETQRNKGNFPGRFSGRQFSNSRSEMNVSTLELGDSALYLCARPPGRHLGYEQFFGPGTRLTVL.

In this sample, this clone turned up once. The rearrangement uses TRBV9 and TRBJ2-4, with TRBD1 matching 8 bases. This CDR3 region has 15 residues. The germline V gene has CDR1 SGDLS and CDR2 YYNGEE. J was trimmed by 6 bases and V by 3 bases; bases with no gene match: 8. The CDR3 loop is CASSGPTDRVNIQYF. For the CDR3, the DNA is TGTGCCAGCAGCGGACCCACGGACAGGGTAAACATTCAGTACTTC.

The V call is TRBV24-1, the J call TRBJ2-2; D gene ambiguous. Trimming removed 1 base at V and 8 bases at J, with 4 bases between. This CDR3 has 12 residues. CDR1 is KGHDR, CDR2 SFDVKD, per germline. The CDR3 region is CATSDFVGELFF. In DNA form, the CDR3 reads TGTGCCACCAGTGATTTCGTAGGGGAGCTGTTTTTT.

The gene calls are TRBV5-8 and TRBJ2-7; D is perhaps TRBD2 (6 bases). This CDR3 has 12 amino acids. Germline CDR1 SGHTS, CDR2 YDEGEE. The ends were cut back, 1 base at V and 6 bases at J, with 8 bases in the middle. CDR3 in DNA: TGTGCCAGCAGCTTGACGCGGGGCGAGCAGTACTTC. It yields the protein CASSLTRGEQYF.

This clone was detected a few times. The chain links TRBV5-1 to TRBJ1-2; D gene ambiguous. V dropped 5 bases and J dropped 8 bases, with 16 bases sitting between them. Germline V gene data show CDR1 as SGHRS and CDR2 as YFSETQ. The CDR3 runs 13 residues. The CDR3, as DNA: TGCGCCAGCAGTGGCCGGGCCCCGGGAGGCTACACCTTC. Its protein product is CASSGRAPGGYTF.

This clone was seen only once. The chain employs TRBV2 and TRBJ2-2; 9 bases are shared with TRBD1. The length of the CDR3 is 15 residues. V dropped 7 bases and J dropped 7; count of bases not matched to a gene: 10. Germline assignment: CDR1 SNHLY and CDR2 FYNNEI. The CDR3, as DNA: TGTGCCAGCAACCCCCGGGACAGGGCCCACGGGGAGCTGTTTTTT. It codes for CASNPRDRAHGELFF.